This is a list of T cell receptor beta chains from one sample in a study of T cells in Graves' hyperthyroidism and ophthalmopathy. TCRdb called the multiplex PCR reads again in MiXCR, with one record for every CDR3 protein. Of about 720,000 distinct CDR3 sequences in the sample, approximately 19% are singletons; the top ten hold about a sixth. Input material: blood. Source of these receptors: a woman aged 45-65 years with Graves' hyperthyroidism that later progressed to Graves' ophthalmopathy. The CDR3 runs from the conserved cysteine through the conserved F or W. The D gene is left open where the match is weak. A row's size may be missing; if present it is once, few, many or a size class.

d_gene	v_gene	j_gene	abundance	CDR3nt	CDR3aa
TRBD1	TRBV11-2	TRBJ2-7	-	TGTGCCAGCAGCCTCGGGACAGGGGTATACGAGCAGTACTTC	CASSLGTGVYEQYF
TRBD2	TRBV9	TRBJ2-7	-	TGTGCCAGCAGCGTAGGAAGAGGACTAGCGGGGGGAGCCTACGAGCAGTACTTC	CASSVGRGLAGGAYEQYF
-	TRBV7-2	TRBJ1-1	-	TGTGCCAGCAGCCCGTCATTGGGGGTAGGCACTGAAGCTTTCTTT	CASSPSLGVGTEAFF
-	TRBV20-1	TRBJ1-4	-	TGCAGTGCTAGATGGGAACGGGGACTAGAAAATGAAAAACTGTTTTTT	CSARWERGLENEKLFF
-	TRBV18	TRBJ1-2	many	TGTGCCAGCTCACCCCTTGAGGGGAACCTCTATGGCTACACCTTC	CASSPLEGNLYGYTF
-	TRBV20-1	TRBJ1-5	-	TGCAGTGCTAGAGATATTCGGGCAGGTAATCAGCCCCAGCATTTT	CSARDIRAGNQPQHF
-	TRBV3-1	TRBJ2-5	many	TGTGCCAGCAGCCAAGCTACCCAAGAGACCCAGTACTTC	CASSQATQETQYF
-	TRBV10-3	TRBJ2-3	-	TGTGCCATCAGCTCAGGGGTAACGCCAGATACGCAGTATTTT	CAISSGVTPDTQYF
-	TRBV19	TRBJ1-2	-	TGTGCCAGTAGTACCCAGGGACCCGCTAACTATGGCTACACCTTC	CASSTQGPANYGYTF
-	TRBV18	TRBJ1-4	few	TGTGCCAGCTCACCCAGGGCAAATGAAAAACTGTTTTTT	CASSPRANEKLFF
-	TRBV6-1	TRBJ2-7	-	TGTGCCAGCAGTGAAAAGACAGATTTATACGAGCAGTACTTC	CASSEKTDLYEQYF
-	TRBV12-3/TRBV12-4	TRBJ1-5	once	TGTGCCAGCAGTCTCAGGACTAGGGGGCCCCAGCATTTT	CASSLRTRGPQHF
-	TRBV5-1	TRBJ2-3	many	TGCGCCAGCAGCCACCTCAGTCCGCTGGATACGCAGTATTTT	CASSHLSPLDTQYF
-	TRBV11-2	TRBJ2-7	-	TGTGCCAGCAGGTCACGGGGGGCTGATTCCTACGAGCAGTACTTC	CASRSRGADSYEQYF
-	TRBV11-3	TRBJ1-3	few	TGTGCCAGCAGCTCGCGACAGGAGCCCAGAAACACCATATATTTT	CASSSRQEPRNTIYF
TRBD1	TRBV6-1	TRBJ1-2	few	TGTGCCAGCAGTGAAGCGAGGACAGGGAGGGATGGCTACACCTTC	CASSEARTGRDGYTF
-	TRBV2	TRBJ1-4	many	TGTGCCAGCAGAGCGACGGCAACTAATGAAAAACTGTTTTTT	CASRATATNEKLFF
-	TRBV6-1	TRBJ1-1	few	TGTGCCAGCAGACTCGCGGGGGCGGATGCTTTCTTT	CASRLAGADAFF
-	TRBV4-1	TRBJ1-2	-	TGCGCCAGCAGCCGCTCCCGGGCGGGATCCGAGGACTATGGCTACACCTTC	CASSRSRAGSEDYGYTF
-	TRBV20-1	TRBJ1-5	few	TGCAGTGCCCTCGGAAGTTGGAGCAATCAGCCCCAGCATTTT	CSALGSWSNQPQHF
TRBD1	TRBV6-6	TRBJ2-2	few	TGTGCCAGCAGTTACTCGAATGTTGGTAGGGGGCATGGCGGGGAGCTGTTTTTT	CASSYSNVGRGHGGELFF
TRBD2	TRBV4-1	TRBJ2-1	-	TGCGCCAGCAGCCCAAGACTAGCGAACTACAATGAGCAGTTCTTC	CASSPRLANYNEQFF
-	TRBV11-2	TRBJ1-3	-	TGTGCCAGCAGCTTAGTTCGGGGGCCGCCAATGTTGGGAAACACCATATATTTT	CASSLVRGPPMLGNTIYF
-	TRBV19	TRBJ1-4	once	TGTGCCAGTAGTCCTCCTGGACATGGTAATGAAAAACTGTTTTTT	CASSPPGHGNEKLFF
-	TRBV20-1	TRBJ2-1	-	TGCAGTGCTATCAACAATGAGCAGTTCTTC	CSAINNEQFF
-	TRBV5-1	TRBJ2-3	many	TGTGCCAGCAGCTTACGTCAGGGAGCAGATACGCAGTATTTT	CASSLRQGADTQYF